The clone carrying this TCR beta chain was counted ten times or more. The germline V and J ends were trimmed by 5 bases and 0 bases, with 8 bases remaining between them. The CDR3 loop spans 14 amino acids. Germline CDR1 reads MNHNS; CDR2 reads SASEGT. This record belongs to a study of T cells in Graves' hyperthyroidism and ophthalmopathy. On the study more broadly: The initial diagnosis was the point when peripheral blood was collected, ahead of any treatment.

Patients counted as stable if ophthalmopathy did not develop within 18 months. Diagnosing involved the use of clinical symptoms, serum thyroxine and TRAb, thyroid ultrasound and orbital computed tomography. RNA transcripts were the template for amplifying TCR beta CDR3 regions. RT-PCR in the first round (using the HTBI primer set) targeted the TCR CDR3. One entry per CDR3 protein, called by TCRdb with MiXCR from the multiplex PCR reads. The sample yields 600,000 to 900,000 distinct CDR3 sequences, over 15% seen once. The genes are TRBV6-1 and TRBJ2-4; D uncertain. Sample: blood. The TCR originated in a man younger than 35 with Graves' hyperthyroidism. CDR3 bases: TGTGCCAGCAGTAGCGATCTAGCCAAAAACATTCAGTACTTC. It is translated as CASSSDLAKNIQYF.